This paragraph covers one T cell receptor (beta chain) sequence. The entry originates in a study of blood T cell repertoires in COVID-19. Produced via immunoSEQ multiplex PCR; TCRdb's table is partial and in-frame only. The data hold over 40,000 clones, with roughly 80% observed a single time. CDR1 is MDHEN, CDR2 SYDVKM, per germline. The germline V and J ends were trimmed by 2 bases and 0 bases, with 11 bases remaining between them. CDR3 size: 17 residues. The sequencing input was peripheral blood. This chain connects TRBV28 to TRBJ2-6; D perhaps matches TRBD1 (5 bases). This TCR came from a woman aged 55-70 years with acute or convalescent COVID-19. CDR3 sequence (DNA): TGTGCCAGCAGTTTAACGGGTAGGGGCTCTGGGGCCAACGTCCTGACTTTC. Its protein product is CASSLTGRGSGANVLTF.